The 21 T cell receptor beta chains below were found in one sample sequenced in a study of blood T cell repertoires in COVID-19. Using immunoSEQ multiplex PCR, the repertoire was profiled, and TCRdb retains in-frame clones only, with some absent. The sample has around 270,000 clones, under 85% seen once. The sequenced sample was peripheral blood. The receptor set was obtained from a human donor with COVID-19, enrolled during active disease. The donor label of this sample is uncertain.

This clone was recorded once. The V call is TRBV5-1, the J call TRBJ1-4, with no clear D. The CDR3 is made up of 13 amino acids. Trimming removed 5 bases at V and 4 bases at J, with 9 bases between. Germline V CDR1 and CDR2: SGHRS, YFSETQ. The CDR3 region has the DNA TGCGCCAGCAGGGACGGACTTAATGAAAAACTGTTTTTT. The encoded protein is CASRDGLNEKLFF.

This clone was seen more than once but under ten times. The chain employs TRBV7-9 and TRBJ2-3, with TRBD2 identical over 14 bases. CDR1 and CDR2 from the germline V gene are SEHNR and FQNEAQ (reference sequence). This CDR3 is 18 amino acids long. V lost 5 bases, J lost 4 bases, and 11 bases stayed unmatched. The CDR3, as DNA: TGTGCCAGCAGCCCCCCCTTTCGACTAGCGGGAGGGGCAGATACGCAGTATTTT. It specifies CASSPPFRLAGGADTQYF.

The chain links TRBV30 to TRBJ2-2; TRBD1 agrees at 9 bases. Germline V gene sequence: CDR1 GTSNPN, CDR2 SVGIG (reference sequence). CDR3 length equals 14 residues. Trimming at V came to 6 bases and at J to 4 bases, leaving 6 bases not matched to a gene. The DNA for the CDR3 is TGTGCCTGTAGGACAGGGGAGGGCACCGGGGAGCTGTTTTTT. Its translation is CACRTGEGTGELFF.

V usage is TRBV28 and J usage is TRBJ2-1; 10 bases agree with TRBD2. The CDR3 length is 14 residues. CDR1 and CDR2 from the germline V gene are MDHEN and SYDVKM. V shed 6 bases, J shed 9 bases, and the junction held 8 bases outside the gene matches. The CDR3 reads CASSKAGGPFEQFF. CDR3 sequence (DNA): TGTGCCAGCAGCAAAGCGGGAGGGCCCTTTGAGCAGTTCTTC.

The chain employs TRBV7-8 and TRBJ2-1; TRBD2 aligns across 8 bases. The CDR3 consists of 16 residues. Germline V gene data show CDR1 as SGHVS and CDR2 as FQNEAQ. The junction had 9 bases not matched to a gene; V was cut back by 1 base and J by 7 bases. CDR3: CASSLGIAGTGNEQFF. CDR3 sequence (DNA): TGTGCCAGCAGCTTAGGGATAGCGGGAACGGGGAATGAGCAGTTCTTC.

The rearrangement uses TRBV28 and TRBJ1-4, with TRBD1 matching 8 bases. From germline, CDR1 is MDHEN and CDR2 SYDVKM. J lost 4 bases, V lost 6 bases, and 4 bases had no gene match. The CDR3 consists of 14 residues. The CDR3 spells CASRLGQVNEKLFF. In DNA form, the CDR3 reads TGTGCCAGCAGATTGGGACAGGTTAATGAAAAACTGTTTTTT.

The chain combines TRBV7-2 with TRBJ1-2; 7 bases fit TRBD1. Germline V gene sequence: CDR1 SGHTA, CDR2 FQGNSA. V shed 5 bases and J 7 bases; nucleotides not matched to a gene: 7. CDR3 length equals 13 residues. The CDR3: CASSTDRVGGYTF. DNA for the CDR3: TGTGCCAGCAGCACCGACAGGGTTGGTGGCTACACCTTC.

The gene calls are TRBV6-5 and TRBJ1-2; no firm D call. There are 15 residues in the CDR3. Deletions cut 2 bases from V and 4 bases from J, with 14 bases between. Germline V gene data show CDR1 as MNHEY and CDR2 as SVGAGI. The CDR3 sequence is CASSYGTPRGYGYTF. CDR3 sequence (DNA): TGTGCCAGCAGTTACGGTACACCCCGGGGCTATGGCTACACCTTC.

This sequence joins TRBV3-1 (or the pseudogene TRBV3-2) and TRBJ2-7; a possible D gene is TRBD1 (6 bases). Germline assignment: CDR1 LGHDT and CDR2 YNNKEL (reference sequence). CDR3 length: 19 residues. The ends were cut back, 2 bases at V and 1 base at J, with 24 bases in the middle. CDR3 amino acids: CASSQWVAKTGQSSYEQYF. The CDR3 region has the DNA TGTGCCAGCAGCCAATGGGTTGCAAAAACCGGACAGTCTTCCTACGAGCAGTACTTC.

This chain joins TRBV5-1 and TRBJ2-3; possible D gene TRBD2, 6 bases. V was clipped by 4 bases and J by 2 bases, with 17 bases between them. The CDR3 is 16 residues long. The germline V gene has CDR1 SGHRS and CDR2 YFSETQ. Written as DNA, the CDR3 is TGCGCCAGCAGCCCGGGACTTAATACCCTCACAGATACGCAGTATTTT. Its translation is CASSPGLNTLTDTQYF.

This clone was picked up many times. The rearrangement links TRBV24-1 to TRBJ1-5; TRBD1 is a possible D gene (6 bases). The CDR3 is 14 residues long. CDR1 and CDR2 (germline): KGHDR, SFDVKD. Trimming took off 3 bases at V and 4 bases at J, with 9 bases between the two ends. This CDR3 reads CATSDQGQNQPQHF. CDR3 coding DNA: TGTGCCACCAGTGATCAAGGACAGAATCAGCCCCAGCATTTT.

The CDR3 here is CASSQVLGQGSPQPQHF. The DNA of the CDR3 is TGCGCCAGCAGCCAAGTGTTGGGACAGGGTTCCCCGCAGCCCCAGCATTTT. The chain combines TRBV4-3 with TRBJ1-5, with TRBD1 matching over 9 bases. The CDR3 covers 17 residues. Germline loops: CDR1 LGHNA, CDR2 YSLEER. Losses at the gene ends were 1 base for V and 7 bases for J; bases not matched to a gene: 11.

A word on this clone: Other DNA sequences of this sample code for an identical CDR3. The chain uses TRBV7-2 and TRBJ1-2, with TRBD1 matching over 9 bases. This CDR3 comprises 15 residues. Germline V CDR1 and CDR2: SGHTA, FQGNSA. Trimming cost V 1 base and J 3 bases; bases outside gene matches: 3. For the CDR3, the DNA is TGTGCCAGCAGCTTAGGGGACAGGGAGTACTATGGCTACACCTTC. Amino acid sequence: CASSLGDREYYGYTF. The complete variable domain, with remaining parts taken from reference TRBV7-2 and TRBJ1-2, reads GAGVSQSPSNKVTEKGKDVELRCDPISGHTALYWYRQSLGQGLEFLIYFQGNSAPDKSGLPSDRFSAERTGGSVSTLTIQRTQQEDSAVYLCASSLGDREYYGYTFGSGTRLTVV.

There are a few counts of this clone. The rearrangement uses TRBV6-5 and TRBJ1-2; D is perhaps TRBD1 (6 bases). Germline V lookup: CDR1 MNHEY, CDR2 SVGAGI. There are 14 residues in the CDR3. The V end lost 7 bases, the J end lost 4 bases, and 16 bases lay between the germline ends. CDR3 in DNA: TGTGCCAGCACCCCCCAGGGGCCGAGCTATGGCTACACCTTC. Translated, it gives CASTPQGPSYGYTF.

A word on this clone: Other DNA variants within this sample encode the same CDR3. V is TRBV6-2 or TRBV6-3 and J is TRBJ1-1; tentative D call: TRBD1 (6 bases). Trimming cost V 2 bases and J 3 bases, with 7 bases left between them. There are 13 residues in the CDR3. CDR1 MNHEY and CDR2 SVGEGT come from the germline V gene. CDR3 nucleotides: TGTGCCAGCAGTTACGGGGGCTACACTGAAGCTTTCTTT. This sequence encodes CASSYGGYTEAFF.

V gene TRBV11-2 combines with J gene TRBJ2-3; TRBD2 matches 7 bases. Germline CDR1 is SGHAT and CDR2 is FQNNGV. V dropped 5 bases and J dropped 2; count of bases not matched to a gene: 7. CDR3 length: 15 residues. The DNA of the CDR3 is TGTGCCAGCAGCATCGGGGGGACGGACACAGATACGCAGTATTTT. Amino acids: CASSIGGTDTDTQYF.

The DNA for the CDR3 is TGCGCCAGCAGTGAGGGACAGGAGGATGGCTACACCTTC. It translates to CASSEGQEDGYTF. This sequence joins TRBV10-1 and TRBJ1-2; TRBD1 matches at 7 bases. CDR3 length: 13 amino acids. CDR1 WNHNN and CDR2 SYGVQD come from the germline V gene (reference sequence). V was pared by 2 bases and J by 6 bases, with 3 bases of the junction left unmatched.

The CDR3 loop reads CASSMHRGRTEAFF. CDR3 DNA sequence: TGTGCCAGCAGTATGCACAGGGGGCGGACTGAAGCTTTCTTT. The rearrangement joins TRBV28 to TRBJ1-1; TRBD1 agrees at 9 bases. There are 14 residues in the CDR3. J lost 5 bases, V lost 5 bases, and 6 bases had no gene match. From germline, CDR1 is MDHEN and CDR2 SYDVKM.

A remark on this clone: The same CDR3 arises from other DNA sequences in this sample as well. DNA for the CDR3: TGTGCCAGCAGCCCCGGACAGGGTAATCAGCCCCAGCATTTT. This translates into CASSPGQGNQPQHF. The chain employs TRBV7-2 and TRBJ1-5, with TRBD1 identical over 8 bases. Trimming removed 5 bases from V and 4 bases from J; junction bases left unmatched: 4. This CDR3 spans 14 amino acids. Germline CDR1 SGHTA, CDR2 FQGNSA.

This clone showed up just once. The V call is TRBV7-9, the J call TRBJ2-7, with TRBD2 matching 14 bases. V lost 5 bases and J lost 6; bases outside the gene matches: 12. The CDR3 has 17 residues. Germline CDR1 is SEHNR and CDR2 is FQNEAQ (reference sequence). The CDR3 DNA reads TGTGCCAGCAGCGCCCGGGGCGGACTAGCGGGAGGTCTCGAGCAGTACTTC. Residues: CASSARGGLAGGLEQYF.

The rearrangement links TRBV7-2 to TRBJ2-7, with D tentatively TRBD2 (5 bases). The CDR3 extends over 14 amino acids. V was shortened by 4 bases and J by 2 bases, with 12 bases between the two germline ends. Germline values: CDR1 SGHTA, CDR2 FQGNSA. The CDR3 coding sequence is TGTGCCAGCAGCTCTGGGCGGGTGACCTACGAGCAGTACTTC. Protein sequence: CASSSGRVTYEQYF.